This T cell receptor (beta chain) appears in the sequencing data of a study of human T cells and chemical hapten exposure. About the research overall: Weekly scalp doses of diphenylcyclopropenone were given to patients during the roughly 24-week study. Broader study findings: TCRs exceeding 1 in 1000 frequency stayed unchanged with DPC sensitization.

The time point was: patch test 1, 2 weeks after DPC sensitization. Stated treatment: therapeutic diphenylcyclopropenone sensitization with weekly scalp DPC. Unique molecular identifiers were linked by the library to individual cDNA molecules. In the authors' workflow: TCR counts had a median of about 99,000 per sample and spanned roughly 23,224 to 690,600. TCRdb called the RACE reads again in MiXCR, with one record for every CDR3 protein. TCRdb, rather than the study authors, made the V and J calls. The repertoire holds around 100,000 distinct CDR3 sequences, with roughly 9.6% as singletons. V dropped 1 base and J dropped 7; count of bases not matched to a gene: 8. There are 15 residues in the CDR3. CDR1 and CDR2 from the germline V gene are SEHNR and FQNEAQ (reference sequence). A word on this clonotype: Its antigen is not known.

The V call is TRBV7-9, the J call TRBJ2-7; TRBD2 matches at 9 bases. Material: whole blood, obtained in connection with sensitization to the hapten diphenylcyclopropenone (DPC). The sequence was collected from a woman aged 40 to 49 with alopecia areata. Some clones in this sample may be carry-over from other donors' samples. This chain's CDR3 is CASSLGFGLAYEQYF. CDR3 in DNA: TGTGCCAGCAGCTTAGGGTTCGGACTAGCGTATGAGCAGTACTTC.